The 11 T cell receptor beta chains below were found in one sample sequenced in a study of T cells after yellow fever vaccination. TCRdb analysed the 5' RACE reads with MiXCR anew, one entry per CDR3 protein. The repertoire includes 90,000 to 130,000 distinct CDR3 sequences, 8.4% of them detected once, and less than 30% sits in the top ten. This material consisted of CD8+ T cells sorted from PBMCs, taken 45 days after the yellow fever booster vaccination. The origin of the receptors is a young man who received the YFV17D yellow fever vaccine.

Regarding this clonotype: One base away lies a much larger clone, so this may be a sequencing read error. DNA of the CDR3: TGTGCCAGCAGACCGGGGGCCTACGAGCAGTACTTC. Translated, it gives CASRPGAYEQYF. J is TRBJ2-7 and V is TRBV28, with D possibly matching TRBD2 (6 bases). CDR1 is MDHEN, CDR2 SYDVKM, per germline. With 6 bases removed from V and 2 bases from J, the gap between germline ends came to 8 bases. This CDR3 has 12 residues.

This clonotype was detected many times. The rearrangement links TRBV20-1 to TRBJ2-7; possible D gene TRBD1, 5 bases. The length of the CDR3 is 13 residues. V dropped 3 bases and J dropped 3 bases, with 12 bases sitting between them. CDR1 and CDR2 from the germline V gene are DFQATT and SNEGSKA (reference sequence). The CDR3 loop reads CSASGQGFYEQYF. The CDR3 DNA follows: TGCAGTGCTAGTGGCCAGGGTTTCTACGAGCAGTACTTC.

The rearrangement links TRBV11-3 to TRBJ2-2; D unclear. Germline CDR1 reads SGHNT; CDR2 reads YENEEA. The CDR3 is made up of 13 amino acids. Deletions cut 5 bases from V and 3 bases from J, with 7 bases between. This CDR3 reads CASSPKDTGELFF. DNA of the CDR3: TGTGCCAGCAGCCCCAAGGACACCGGGGAGCTGTTTTTT. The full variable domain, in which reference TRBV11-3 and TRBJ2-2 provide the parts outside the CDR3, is EAGVVQSPRYKIIEKKQPVAFWCNPISGHNTLYWYLQNLGQGPELLIRYENEEAVDDSQLPKDRFSAERLKGVDSTLKIQPAELGDSAVYLCASSPKDTGELFFGEGSRLTVL.

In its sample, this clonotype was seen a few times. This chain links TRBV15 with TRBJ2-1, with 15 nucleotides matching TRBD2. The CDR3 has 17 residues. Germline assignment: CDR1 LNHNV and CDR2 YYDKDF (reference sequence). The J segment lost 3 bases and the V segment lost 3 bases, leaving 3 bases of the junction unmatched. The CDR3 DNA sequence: TGTGCCACCAGCAGGGGACTAGCGGGAGGTTACTACAATGAGCAGTTCTTC. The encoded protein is CATSRGLAGGYYNEQFF.

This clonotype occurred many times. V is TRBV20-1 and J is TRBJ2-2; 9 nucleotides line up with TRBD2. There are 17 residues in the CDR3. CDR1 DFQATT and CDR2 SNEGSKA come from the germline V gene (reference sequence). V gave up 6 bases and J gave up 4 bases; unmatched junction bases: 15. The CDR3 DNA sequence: TGCAGTGCGTCTGGACTAGCGACCGTGCTTGGCACCGGGGAGCTGTTTTTT. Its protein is CSASGLATVLGTGELFF.

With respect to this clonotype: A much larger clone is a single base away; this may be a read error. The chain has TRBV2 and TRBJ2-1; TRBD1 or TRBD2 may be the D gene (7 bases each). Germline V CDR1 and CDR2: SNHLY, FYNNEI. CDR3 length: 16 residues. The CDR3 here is CVSHGLVGTDYNEQFF. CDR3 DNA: TGTGTCAGCCACGGACTAGTCGGGACAGACTACAATGAGCAGTTCTTC.

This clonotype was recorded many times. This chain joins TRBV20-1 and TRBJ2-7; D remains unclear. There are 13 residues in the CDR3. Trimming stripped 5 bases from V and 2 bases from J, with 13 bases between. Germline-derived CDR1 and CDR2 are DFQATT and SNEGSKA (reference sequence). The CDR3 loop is CSASMSGPYEQYF. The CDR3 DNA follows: TGCAGTGCTTCTATGTCTGGGCCCTACGAGCAGTACTTC.

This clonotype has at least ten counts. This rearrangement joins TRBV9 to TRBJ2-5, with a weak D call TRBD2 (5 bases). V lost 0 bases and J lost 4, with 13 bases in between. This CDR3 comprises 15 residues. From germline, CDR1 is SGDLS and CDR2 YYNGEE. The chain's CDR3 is CASSVADWAGETQYF. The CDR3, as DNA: TGTGCCAGCAGCGTAGCTGACTGGGCGGGAGAGACCCAGTACTTC.

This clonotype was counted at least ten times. The CDR3: CASSETDRNTGELFF. The CDR3 coding sequence is TGTGCCAGCAGCGAAACGGACAGGAACACCGGGGAGCTGTTTTTT. V usage is TRBV7-9 and J usage is TRBJ2-2, with D possibly being TRBD1 (6 bases). The CDR3 covers 15 residues. Looked up from germline, CDR1 is SEHNR and CDR2 is FQNEAQ (reference sequence). Deletions cut 5 bases from V and 1 base from J, with 11 bases between.

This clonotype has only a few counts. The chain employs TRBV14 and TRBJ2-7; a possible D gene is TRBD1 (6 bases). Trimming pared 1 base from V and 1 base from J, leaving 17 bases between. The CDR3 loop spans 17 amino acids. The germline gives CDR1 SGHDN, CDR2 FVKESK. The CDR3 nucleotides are TGTGCCAGCAGCCAAGGGTTCGTCGCAGGGGTGTCCTACGAGCAGTACTTC. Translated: CASSQGFVAGVSYEQYF. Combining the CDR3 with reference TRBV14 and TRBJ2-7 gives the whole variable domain EAGVTQFPSHSVIEKGQTVTLRCDPISGHDNLYWYRRVMGKEIKFLLHFVKESKQDESGMPNNRFLAERTGGTYSTLKVQPAELEDSGVYFCASSQGFVAGVSYEQYFGPGTRLTVT.

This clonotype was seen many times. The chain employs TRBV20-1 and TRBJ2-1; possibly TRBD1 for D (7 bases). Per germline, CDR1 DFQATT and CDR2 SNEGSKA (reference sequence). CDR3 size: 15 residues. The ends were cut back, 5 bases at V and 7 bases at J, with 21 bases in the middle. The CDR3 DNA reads TGCAGTGCTCCCCGGACAGGACCTCGGGGGAATGAGCAGTTCTTC. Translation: CSAPRTGPRGNEQFF.